Below are 18 T cell receptor beta chains sequenced from a single sample in a study of control samples from healthy donors and cancer patients. Some clones are missing from TCRdb's copy, which holds only in-frame ones; the method was immunoSEQ multiplex PCR. The sample yields 170,000 or so clones, approximately 92% seen once. Sequenced sample: blood. The origin of the receptors is a woman aged 35 to 49 in good health.

In DNA, the CDR3 is TGCGCCAGCAGCCAACCAGGGGGCGGGGGTGAAGCTTTCTTT. Amino acid sequence: CASSQPGGGGEAFF. J is TRBJ1-1 and V is TRBV4-1; 8 positions agree with TRBD1. CDR3 size: 14 residues. The trim removed 2 bases at V and 7 bases at J, leaving 6 bases unmatched. The germline gives CDR1 MGHRA, CDR2 YSYEKL.

This clone was picked up a small number of times. The V and J genes are TRBV2 and TRBJ2-7; D unresolved. Germline assignment: CDR1 SNHLY and CDR2 FYNNEI. The CDR3 length is 11 residues. V was shortened by 6 bases and J by 0 bases, with 3 bases between the two germline ends. The CDR3 DNA follows: TGTGCCAGCAGCTTCTCCTACGAGCAGTACTTC. Translating it yields CASSFSYEQYF.

This chain joins TRBV19 and TRBJ1-1, with 9 bases lining up with TRBD1. The CDR3 covers 15 residues. V shed 6 bases, J shed 3 bases, and the junction held 8 bases outside the gene matches. CDR1 LNHDA and CDR2 SQIVND come from the germline V gene (reference sequence). CDR3 amino acids: CASSPLTGGDTEAFF. The CDR3 bases are TGTGCCAGTAGCCCACTGACAGGGGGGGACACTGAAGCTTTCTTT.

The genes are TRBV10-2 and TRBJ2-5; D is ambiguous. The CDR3 covers 11 residues. CDR1 and CDR2 (germline): WSHSY, SAAADI. Trimming removed 7 bases from V and 10 bases from J, with 13 bases in between. The CDR3 DNA reads TGCGCCAGCACCGGAAACTCTGGCCAGTACTTC. Its protein product is CASTGNSGQYF.

This chain's CDR3 is CASSPGGYEQYF. CDR3 DNA: TGTGCCAGCAGTCCCGGGGGCTACGAGCAGTACTTC. V usage is TRBV12-3 or TRBV12-4 and J usage is TRBJ2-7; a possible D gene is TRBD2 (6 bases). The CDR3 has 12 residues. Trimming stripped 5 bases from V and 3 bases from J, with 8 bases between.

This clone appeared once. This chain uses TRBV7-9 with TRBJ1-2; TRBD1 might be the D (5 bases). V dropped 5 bases and J dropped 4 bases, with 17 bases sitting between them. The CDR3 runs to 15 residues. CDR1 is SEHNR and CDR2 is FQNEAQ in the germline V gene (reference sequence). CDR3 coding DNA: TGTGCCAGCAGCCCGAAGGGGCTCCGGGTCTATGGCTACACCTTC. The encoded protein is CASSPKGLRVYGYTF.

V usage is TRBV27 and J usage is TRBJ2-2; the D gene is possibly TRBD1 (7 bases). V was cut by 1 base and J by 1 base, with 13 bases left in between. The CDR3 runs to 17 residues. CDR1 and CDR2 (germline): MNHEY, SMNVEV (reference sequence). In DNA, the CDR3 is TGTGCCAGCAGTTTATTCGGCCAGGGGGGGAACACCGGGGAGCTGTTTTTT. Amino acid sequence: CASSLFGQGGNTGELFF.

V and J are TRBV13 and TRBJ2-3; D may match TRBD1 or TRBD2 (5 bases each). Trimming removed 4 bases from V and 2 bases from J, with 19 bases in between. The germline V gene has CDR1 PRHDT and CDR2 FYEKMQ (reference sequence). CDR3 length: 17 residues. The CDR3 reads CASSSRPGTYLTDTQYF. The DNA of the CDR3 is TGTGCCAGCAGCTCACGCCCCGGGACCTACCTCACAGATACGCAGTATTTT.

The V and J genes are TRBV3-1 (or the pseudogene TRBV3-2) and TRBJ2-5; weak D call: TRBD1 (5 bases). Germline V lookup: CDR1 LGHDT, CDR2 YNNKEL (reference sequence). The length of the CDR3 is 17 residues. V was clipped by 1 base and J by 1 base, with 16 bases between them. CDR3 in DNA: TGTGCCAGCAGCCAAGTTGCAGGGCAAGTGGGCCAAGAGACCCAGTACTTC. It codes for CASSQVAGQVGQETQYF.

V usage is TRBV7-9 and J usage is TRBJ1-1, with a possible D match to TRBD1 (5 bases). Trimming took off 3 bases at V and 10 bases at J, with 12 bases between the two ends. The CDR3 loop spans 12 amino acids. Germline V CDR1 and CDR2: SEHNR, FQNEAQ (reference sequence). CDR3 DNA sequence: TGTGCCAGCAGCTTGGCGGGGCTAGGAGCTTTCTTT. This encodes CASSLAGLGAFF.

The V call is TRBV2, the J call TRBJ1-1; TRBD1 aligns across 7 bases. This CDR3 is built from 15 residues. Germline CDR1 reads SNHLY; CDR2 reads FYNNEI. V lost 6 bases, J lost 1 base, and 8 bases stayed unmatched. CDR3 bases: TGTGCCAGCAGAAGCAGCCAGGGGGGGAACACTGAAGCTTTCTTT. Translated: CASRSSQGGNTEAFF.

The V call is TRBV3-1 (or the pseudogene TRBV3-2), the J call TRBJ1-1; D is unclear. The CDR3 covers 13 residues. Looked up from germline, CDR1 is LGHDT and CDR2 is YNNKEL (reference sequence). The V and J ends lost 7 bases and 4 bases respectively, with 13 bases between them. The CDR3 DNA is TGTGCCAGCACCCCCCATAGTGGCACTGAAGCTTTCTTT. It is translated as CASTPHSGTEAFF.

The chain joins TRBV2 to TRBJ1-2; TRBD1 matches at 7 bases. Per the germline V gene, CDR1 is SNHLY and CDR2 is FYNNEI. V lost 10 bases and J lost 1; bases outside the gene matches: 12. The CDR3 loop spans 15 amino acids. The CDR3 spells CAIRKNRGDNYGYTF. The CDR3 coding sequence is TGTGCCATCCGAAAAAACAGGGGAGATAACTATGGCTACACCTTC.

The chain links TRBV14 to TRBJ2-7; the D gene is possibly TRBD1 (6 bases). In germline, CDR1 is SGHDN, CDR2 FVKESK. V was cut by 4 bases and J by 3 bases, with 13 bases left in between. The CDR3 consists of 14 residues. Written as DNA, the CDR3 is TGTGCCAGCAGCCTCTCCGGGACAAACTACGAGCAGTACTTC. It is translated as CASSLSGTNYEQYF.

V usage is TRBV4-1 and J usage is TRBJ1-4, with D possibly matching TRBD1 (5 bases). The V gene lost 8 bases and the J gene lost 2 bases, with 9 bases spanning the gap. The CDR3 runs to 13 residues. The V gene's germline CDR1 is MGHRA and CDR2 YSYEKL. The CDR3 DNA sequence: TGCGCCAGCGCAGGGTCGACTAATGAAAAACTGTTTTTT. Amino acid sequence: CASAGSTNEKLFF.

This chain uses TRBV5-1 with TRBJ2-3, with 11 nucleotides matching TRBD2. The CDR3 extends over 15 amino acids. In germline, CDR1 is SGHRS, CDR2 YFSETQ. J was trimmed by 2 bases and V by 3 bases; bases with no gene match: 2. For the CDR3, the DNA is TGCGCCAGCAGCTCGGGACTAGCGGACACAGATACGCAGTATTTT. This encodes CASSSGLADTDTQYF.

J is TRBJ1-2 and V is TRBV12-3 or TRBV12-4; maybe TRBD1 (5 bases). V lost 5 bases and J lost 8, with 15 bases in between. This CDR3 is built from 13 residues. CDR3 nucleotide sequence: TGTGCCAGCAGTGTTCGGGGCCCTGAGGGCTACACCTTC. Its translation: CASSVRGPEGYTF.

V is TRBV18 and J is TRBJ1-3, with TRBD1 as a possible D gene (5 bases). CDR3 length equals 15 residues. Per the germline V gene, CDR1 is KGHSH and CDR2 is LQKENI. V was pared by 4 bases and J by 4 bases, with 14 bases between. CDR3 protein: CASSRAWGEGNTIYF. CDR3 nucleotide sequence: TGTGCCAGCTCACGCGCTTGGGGGGAAGGAAACACCATATATTTT.